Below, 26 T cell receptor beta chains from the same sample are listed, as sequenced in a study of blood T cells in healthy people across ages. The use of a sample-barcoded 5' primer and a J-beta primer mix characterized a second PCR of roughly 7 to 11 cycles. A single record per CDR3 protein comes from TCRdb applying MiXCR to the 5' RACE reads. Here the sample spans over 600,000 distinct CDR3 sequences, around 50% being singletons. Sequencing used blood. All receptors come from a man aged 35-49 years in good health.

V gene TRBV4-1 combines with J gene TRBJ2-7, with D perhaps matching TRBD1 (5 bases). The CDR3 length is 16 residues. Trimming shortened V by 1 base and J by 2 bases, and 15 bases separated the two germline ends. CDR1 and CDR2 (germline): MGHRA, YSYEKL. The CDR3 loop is CASSQGADRPTYEQYF. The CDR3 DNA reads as TGCGCCAGCAGCCAAGGGGCAGACAGACCCACCTACGAGCAGTACTTC.

CDR3 sequence reads: CASSQDGQGGNEQFF. The DNA of the CDR3 is TGCGCCAGCAGCCAAGATGGACAGGGCGGGAATGAGCAGTTCTTC. The chain combines TRBV4-3 with TRBJ2-1, with 8 bases lining up with TRBD1. V lost 0 bases, J lost 7 bases, and 5 bases stayed unmatched. Germline loops: CDR1 LGHNA, CDR2 YSLEER. The CDR3 spans 15 residues.

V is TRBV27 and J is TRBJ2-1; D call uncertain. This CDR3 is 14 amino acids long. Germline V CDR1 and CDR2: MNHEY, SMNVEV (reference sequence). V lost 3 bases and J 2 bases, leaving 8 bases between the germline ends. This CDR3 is CASSLLQTYNEQFF. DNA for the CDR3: TGTGCCAGCAGTTTGCTACAAACCTACAATGAGCAGTTCTTC.

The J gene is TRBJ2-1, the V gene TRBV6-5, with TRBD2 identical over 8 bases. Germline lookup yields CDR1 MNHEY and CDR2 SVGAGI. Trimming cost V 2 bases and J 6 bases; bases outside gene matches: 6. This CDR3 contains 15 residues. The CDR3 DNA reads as TGTGCCAGCAGTTACGAGGGGACTAGATTCAATGAGCAGTTCTTC. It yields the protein CASSYEGTRFNEQFF.

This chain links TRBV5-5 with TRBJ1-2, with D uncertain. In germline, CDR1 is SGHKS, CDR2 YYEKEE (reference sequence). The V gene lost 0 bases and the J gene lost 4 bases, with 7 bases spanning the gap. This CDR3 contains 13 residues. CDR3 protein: CASSLDMPYGYTF. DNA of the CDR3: TGTGCCAGCAGCTTGGATATGCCCTATGGCTACACCTTC.

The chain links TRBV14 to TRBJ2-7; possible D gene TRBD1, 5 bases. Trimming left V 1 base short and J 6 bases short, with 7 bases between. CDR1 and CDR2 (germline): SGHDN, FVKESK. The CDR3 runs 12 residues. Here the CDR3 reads CASSQVRGEQYF. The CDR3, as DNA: TGTGCCAGCAGCCAAGTTAGGGGCGAGCAGTACTTC.

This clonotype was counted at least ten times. CDR3: CASSGQINSNEQFF. CDR3 sequence (DNA): TGTGCCAGCAGCGGACAGATTAATTCCAATGAGCAGTTCTTC. The J gene is TRBJ2-1, the V gene TRBV9; tentative D call: TRBD1 (5 bases). Trimming cost V 3 bases and J 6 bases, with 13 bases left between them. This CDR3 is built from 14 residues. The germline CDR1 and CDR2 sequences are SGDLS and YYNGEE.

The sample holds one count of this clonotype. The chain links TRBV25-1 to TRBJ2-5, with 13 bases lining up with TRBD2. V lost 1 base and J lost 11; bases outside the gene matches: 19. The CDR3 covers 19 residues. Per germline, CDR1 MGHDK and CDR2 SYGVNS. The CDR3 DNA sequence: TGTGCCAGCAGTGAATCTAGCGGGACTAGCGGGACACTACGGAATGAGCAGTACTTC. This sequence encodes CASSESSGTSGTLRNEQYF.

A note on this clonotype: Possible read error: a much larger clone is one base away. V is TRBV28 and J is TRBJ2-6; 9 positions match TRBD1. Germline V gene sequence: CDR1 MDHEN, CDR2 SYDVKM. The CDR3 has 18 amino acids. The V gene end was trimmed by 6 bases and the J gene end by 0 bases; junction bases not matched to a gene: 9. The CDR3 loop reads CASSPTGTGSSGANVLTF. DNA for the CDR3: TGTGCCAGCAGCCCAACCGGGACAGGGAGCTCTGGGGCCAACGTCCTGACTTTC.

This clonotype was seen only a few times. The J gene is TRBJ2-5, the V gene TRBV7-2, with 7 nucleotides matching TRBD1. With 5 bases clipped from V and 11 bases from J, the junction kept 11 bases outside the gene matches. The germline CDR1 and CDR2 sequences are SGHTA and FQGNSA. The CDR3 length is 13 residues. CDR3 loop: CASSHNPDREQYF. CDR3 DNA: TGTGCCAGCAGCCATAACCCAGACAGGGAGCAGTACTTC.

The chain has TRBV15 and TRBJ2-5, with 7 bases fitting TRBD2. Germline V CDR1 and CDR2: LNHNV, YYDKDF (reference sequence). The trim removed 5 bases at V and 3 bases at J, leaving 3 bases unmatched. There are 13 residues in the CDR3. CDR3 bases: TGTGCCACCAGCGTGGGGGGGGAAGAGACCCAGTACTTC. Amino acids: CATSVGGEETQYF.

The DNA for the CDR3 is TGTGCCAGCAGTCGGGCGGACCTGGAGGAGCAGTTCTTC. Its translation: CASSRADLEEQFF. The chain uses TRBV7-3 and TRBJ2-1; D not certain. Per germline, CDR1 SGHTA and CDR2 FQGTGA. CDR3 size: 13 residues. Trimming cost V 6 bases and J 10 bases, with 16 bases left between them.

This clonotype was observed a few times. CDR3 DNA sequence: TGCAGTGCTAGAGATCGGTTTAGGCAGAATAGAAACACTGAAGCTTTCTTT. Its translation: CSARDRFRQNRNTEAFF. The chain couples TRBV20-1 to TRBJ1-1; D uncertain. The CDR3 spans 17 residues. V was trimmed by 0 bases and J by 2 bases, leaving 19 bases between them. Germline values: CDR1 DFQATT, CDR2 SNEGSKA (reference sequence).

The CDR3 reads CASRRLFGIQYF. The CDR3 bases are TGTGCCAGCAGGCGGCTTTTTGGGATCCAGTACTTC. The chain recombines TRBV6-5 with TRBJ2-5; D is unresolved. There are 12 residues in the CDR3. Germline values: CDR1 MNHEY, CDR2 SVGAGI. The germline V and J ends were trimmed by 6 bases and 10 bases, with 15 bases remaining between them.

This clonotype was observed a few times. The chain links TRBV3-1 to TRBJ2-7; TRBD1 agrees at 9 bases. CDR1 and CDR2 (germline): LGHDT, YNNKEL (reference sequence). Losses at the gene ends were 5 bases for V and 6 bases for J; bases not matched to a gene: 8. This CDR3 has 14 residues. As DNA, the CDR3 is TGTGCCAGCAGCAGTACAGGGGGCAACAGCGAGCAGTACTTC. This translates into CASSSTGGNSEQYF.

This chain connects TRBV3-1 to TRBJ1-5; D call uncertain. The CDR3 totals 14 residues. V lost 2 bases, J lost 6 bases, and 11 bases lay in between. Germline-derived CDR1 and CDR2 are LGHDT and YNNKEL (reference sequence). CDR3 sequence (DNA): TGTGCCAGCAGCCAAACCGCGGATTTTCAGCCCCAGCATTTT. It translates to CASSQTADFQPQHF.

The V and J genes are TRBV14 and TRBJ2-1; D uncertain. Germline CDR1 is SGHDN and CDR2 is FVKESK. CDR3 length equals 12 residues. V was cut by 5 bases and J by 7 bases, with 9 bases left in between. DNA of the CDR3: TGTGCCAGCAGCTCGGACGGGAATGAGCAGTTCTTC. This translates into CASSSDGNEQFF.

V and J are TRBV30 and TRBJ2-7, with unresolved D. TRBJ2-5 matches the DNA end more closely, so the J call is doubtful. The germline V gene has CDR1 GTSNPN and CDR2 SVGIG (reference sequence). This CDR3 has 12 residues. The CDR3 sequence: CAWSVAIETQYF. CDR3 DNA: TGTGCCTGGAGTGTTGCGATAGAGACCCAGTACTTC.

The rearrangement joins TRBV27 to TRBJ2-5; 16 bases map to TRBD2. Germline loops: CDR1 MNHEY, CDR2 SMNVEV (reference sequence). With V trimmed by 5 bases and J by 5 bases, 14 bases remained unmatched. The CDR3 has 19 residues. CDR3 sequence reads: CASSVTGLAGGPGRETQYF. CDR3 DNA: TGTGCCAGCAGTGTCACGGGACTAGCGGGAGGGCCGGGTCGGGAGACCCAGTACTTC.

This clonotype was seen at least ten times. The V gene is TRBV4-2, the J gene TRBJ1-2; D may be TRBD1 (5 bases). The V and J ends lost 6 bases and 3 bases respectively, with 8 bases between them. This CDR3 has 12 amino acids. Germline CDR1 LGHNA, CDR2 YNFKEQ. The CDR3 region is CASSQGDYGYTF. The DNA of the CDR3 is TGTGCCAGCAGTCAGGGTGACTATGGCTACACCTTC.

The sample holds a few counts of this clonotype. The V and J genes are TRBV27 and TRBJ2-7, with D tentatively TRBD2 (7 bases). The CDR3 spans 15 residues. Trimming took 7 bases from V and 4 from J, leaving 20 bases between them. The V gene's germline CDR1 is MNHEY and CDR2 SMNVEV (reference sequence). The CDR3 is CASKGGGGLTYEQYF. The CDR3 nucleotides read TGTGCCAGCAAGGGAGGGGGAGGACTTACATACGAGCAGTACTTC.

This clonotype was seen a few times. CDR3: CASSESTGAYEQYF. The CDR3 DNA reads as TGTGCCAGCAGTGAATCGACCGGGGCCTACGAGCAGTACTTC. The gene calls are TRBV6-1 and TRBJ2-7, with a weak D call TRBD2 (5 bases). The germline V gene has CDR1 MNHNS and CDR2 SASEGT. This CDR3 is built from 14 residues. V was shortened by 2 bases and J by 2 bases, with 10 bases between the two germline ends.

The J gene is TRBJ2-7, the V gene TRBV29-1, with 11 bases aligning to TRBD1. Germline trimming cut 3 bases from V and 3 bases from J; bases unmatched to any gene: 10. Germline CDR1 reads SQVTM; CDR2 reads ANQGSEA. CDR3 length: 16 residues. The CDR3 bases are TGCAGCGTTGATGACCGTCGGGACAGGGGGTACTACGAGCAGTACTTC. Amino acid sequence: CSVDDRRDRGYYEQYF.

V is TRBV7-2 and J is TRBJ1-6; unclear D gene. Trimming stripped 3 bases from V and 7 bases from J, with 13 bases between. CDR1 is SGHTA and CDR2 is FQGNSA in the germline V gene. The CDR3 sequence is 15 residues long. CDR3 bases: TGTGCCAGCAGCTTCCGCGGGCCCTGGAATTCACCCCTCCACTTT. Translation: CASSFRGPWNSPLHF. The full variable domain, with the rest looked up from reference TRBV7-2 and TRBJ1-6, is GAGVSQSPSNKVTEKGKDVELRCDPISGHTALYWYRQSLGQGLEFLIYFQGNSAPDKSGLPSDRFSAERTGGSVSTLTIQRTQQEDSAVYLCASSFRGPWNSPLHFGNGTRLTVT.

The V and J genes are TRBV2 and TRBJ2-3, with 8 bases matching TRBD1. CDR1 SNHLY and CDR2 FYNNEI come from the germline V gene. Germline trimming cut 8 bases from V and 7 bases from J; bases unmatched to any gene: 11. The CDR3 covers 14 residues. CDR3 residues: CASELGGQANTQYF. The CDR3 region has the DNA TGTGCCAGCGAATTAGGGGGACAGGCAAATACGCAGTATTTT.

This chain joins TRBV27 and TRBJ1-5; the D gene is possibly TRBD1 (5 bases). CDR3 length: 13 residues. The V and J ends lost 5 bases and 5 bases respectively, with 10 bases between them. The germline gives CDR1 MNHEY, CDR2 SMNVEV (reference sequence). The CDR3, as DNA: TGTGCCAGCAGTATACAGGCGCATCAGCCCCAGCATTTT. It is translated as CASSIQAHQPQHF.